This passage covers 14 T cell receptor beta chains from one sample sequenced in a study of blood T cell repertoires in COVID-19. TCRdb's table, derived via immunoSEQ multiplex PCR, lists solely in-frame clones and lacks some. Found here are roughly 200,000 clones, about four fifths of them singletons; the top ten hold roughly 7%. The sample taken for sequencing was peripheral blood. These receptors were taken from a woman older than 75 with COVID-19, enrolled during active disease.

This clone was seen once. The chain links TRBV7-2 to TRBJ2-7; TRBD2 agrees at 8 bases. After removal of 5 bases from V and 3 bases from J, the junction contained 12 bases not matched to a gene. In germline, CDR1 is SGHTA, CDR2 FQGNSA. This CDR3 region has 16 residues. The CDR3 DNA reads TGTGCCAGCAGCCCCCTGGATACTAGCGGTTACTACGAGCAGTACTTC. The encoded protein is CASSPLDTSGYYEQYF.

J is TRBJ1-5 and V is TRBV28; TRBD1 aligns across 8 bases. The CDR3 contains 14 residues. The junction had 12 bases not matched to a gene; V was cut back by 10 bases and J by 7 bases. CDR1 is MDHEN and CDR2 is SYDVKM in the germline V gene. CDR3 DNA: TGTGCCACCGTTGGGCAGGGGGCTTGGCAGCCCCAGCATTTT. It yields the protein CATVGQGAWQPQHF.

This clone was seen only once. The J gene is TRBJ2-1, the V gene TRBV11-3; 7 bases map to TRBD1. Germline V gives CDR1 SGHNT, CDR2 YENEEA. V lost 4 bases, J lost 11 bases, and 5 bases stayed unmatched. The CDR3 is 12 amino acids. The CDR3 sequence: CASSSTTGKQFF. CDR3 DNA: TGTGCCAGCAGCTCAACGACAGGGAAGCAGTTCTTC. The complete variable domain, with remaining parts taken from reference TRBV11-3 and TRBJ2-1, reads EAGVVQSPRYKIIEKKQPVAFWCNPISGHNTLYWYLQNLGQGPELLIRYENEEAVDDSQLPKDRFSAERLKGVDSTLKIQPAELGDSAVYLCASSSTTGKQFFGPGTRLTVL.

The CDR3 sequence: CASSIRLQGWSTTSNQPQHF. The DNA for the CDR3 is TGTGCCAGTAGTATCAGGTTGCAGGGATGGTCCACTACTAGCAATCAGCCCCAGCATTTT. The chain recombines TRBV19 with TRBJ1-5; the D gene is possibly TRBD1 (5 bases). Germline lookup yields CDR1 LNHDA and CDR2 SQIVND (reference sequence). The CDR3 is made up of 20 amino acids. Trimming removed 3 bases at V and 0 bases at J, with 24 bases between.

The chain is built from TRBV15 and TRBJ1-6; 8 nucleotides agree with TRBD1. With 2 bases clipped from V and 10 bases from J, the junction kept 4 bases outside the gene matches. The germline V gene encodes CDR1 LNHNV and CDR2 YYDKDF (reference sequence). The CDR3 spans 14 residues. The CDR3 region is CATSRTGGDSPLHF. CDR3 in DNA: TGTGCCACCAGCAGAACAGGGGGAGACTCACCCCTCCACTTT.

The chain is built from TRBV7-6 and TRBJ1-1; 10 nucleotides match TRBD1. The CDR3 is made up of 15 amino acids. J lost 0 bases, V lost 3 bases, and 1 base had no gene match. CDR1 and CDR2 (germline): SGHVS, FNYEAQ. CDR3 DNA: TGTGCCAGCAGCTTGGGGACAGGGGTGAACACTGAAGCTTTCTTT. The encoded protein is CASSLGTGVNTEAFF.

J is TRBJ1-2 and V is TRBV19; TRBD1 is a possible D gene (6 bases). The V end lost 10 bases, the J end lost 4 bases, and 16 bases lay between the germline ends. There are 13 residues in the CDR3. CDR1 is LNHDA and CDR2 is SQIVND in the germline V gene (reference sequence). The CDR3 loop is CATRGVGTYGYTF. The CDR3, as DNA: TGTGCCACCAGGGGTGTAGGGACCTATGGCTACACCTTC.

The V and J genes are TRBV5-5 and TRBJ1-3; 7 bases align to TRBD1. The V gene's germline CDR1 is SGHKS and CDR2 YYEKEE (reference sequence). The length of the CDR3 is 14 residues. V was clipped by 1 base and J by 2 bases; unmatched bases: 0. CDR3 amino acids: CASSLTGAGNTIYF. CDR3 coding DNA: TGTGCCAGCAGCTTGACAGGGGCTGGAAACACCATATATTTT.

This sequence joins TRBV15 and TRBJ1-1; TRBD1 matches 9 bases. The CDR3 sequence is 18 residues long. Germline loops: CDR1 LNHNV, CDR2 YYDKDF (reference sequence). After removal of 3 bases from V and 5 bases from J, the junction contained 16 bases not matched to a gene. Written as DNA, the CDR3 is TGTGCCACCAGCAGGTTACCCCCGGGACAGGGAAGGGGGACTGAAGCTTTCTTT. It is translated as CATSRLPPGQGRGTEAFF.

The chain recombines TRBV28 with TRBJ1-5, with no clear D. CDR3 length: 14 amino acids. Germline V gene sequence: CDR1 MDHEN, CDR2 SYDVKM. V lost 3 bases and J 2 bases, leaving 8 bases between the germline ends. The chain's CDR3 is CASSFLSGNQPQHF. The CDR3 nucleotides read TGTGCCAGCAGTTTTCTTTCGGGCAATCAGCCCCAGCATTTT.

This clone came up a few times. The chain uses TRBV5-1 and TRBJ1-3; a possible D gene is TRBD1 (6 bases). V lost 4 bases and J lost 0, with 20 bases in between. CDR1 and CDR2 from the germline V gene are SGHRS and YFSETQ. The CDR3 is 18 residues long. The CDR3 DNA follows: TGCGCCAGCAGCCCGGGAACAGGGACCCTAGTCTCTGGAAACACCATATATTTT. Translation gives CASSPGTGTLVSGNTIYF.

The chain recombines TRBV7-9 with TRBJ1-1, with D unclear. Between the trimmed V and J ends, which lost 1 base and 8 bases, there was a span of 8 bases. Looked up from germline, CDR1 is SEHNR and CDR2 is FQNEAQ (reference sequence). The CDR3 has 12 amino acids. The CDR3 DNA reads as TGTGCCAGCAGCTTAGGGTTCAGGGAAGCTTTCTTT. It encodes CASSLGFREAFF.

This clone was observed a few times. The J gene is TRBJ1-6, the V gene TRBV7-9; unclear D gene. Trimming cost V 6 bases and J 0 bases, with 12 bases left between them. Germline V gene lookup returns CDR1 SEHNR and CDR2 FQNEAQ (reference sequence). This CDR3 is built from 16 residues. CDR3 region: CASRFRRSSYNSPLHF. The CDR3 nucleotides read TGTGCCAGCAGGTTCAGGAGGAGCTCCTATAATTCACCCCTCCACTTT.

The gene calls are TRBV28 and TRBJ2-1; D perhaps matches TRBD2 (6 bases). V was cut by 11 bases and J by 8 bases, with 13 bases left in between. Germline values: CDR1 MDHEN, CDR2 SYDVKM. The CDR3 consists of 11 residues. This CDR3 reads CASGGYDEQFF. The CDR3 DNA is TGTGCCTCCGGGGGTTACGATGAGCAGTTCTTC.